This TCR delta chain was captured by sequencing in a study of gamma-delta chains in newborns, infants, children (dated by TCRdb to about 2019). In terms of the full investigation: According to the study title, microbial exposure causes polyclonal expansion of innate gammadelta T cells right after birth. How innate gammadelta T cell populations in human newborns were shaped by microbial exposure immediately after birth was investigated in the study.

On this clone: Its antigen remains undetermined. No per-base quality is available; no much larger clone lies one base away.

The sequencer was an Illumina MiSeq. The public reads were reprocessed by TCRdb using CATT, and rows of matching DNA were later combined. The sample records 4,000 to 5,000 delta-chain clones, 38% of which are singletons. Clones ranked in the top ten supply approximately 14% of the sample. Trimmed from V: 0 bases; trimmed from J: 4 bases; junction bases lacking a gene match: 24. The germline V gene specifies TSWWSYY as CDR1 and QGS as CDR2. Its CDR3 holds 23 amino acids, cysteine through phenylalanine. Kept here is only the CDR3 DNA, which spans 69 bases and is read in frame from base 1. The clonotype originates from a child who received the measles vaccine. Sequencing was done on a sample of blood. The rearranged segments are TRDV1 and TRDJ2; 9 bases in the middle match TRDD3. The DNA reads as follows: TGTGCTCTTGGGGAACTCGGCCTTCCTCAACTACTGGGGGACCTCTGGGCGACAGCACAACTCTTCTTT. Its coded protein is CALGELGLPQLLGDLWATAQLFF.